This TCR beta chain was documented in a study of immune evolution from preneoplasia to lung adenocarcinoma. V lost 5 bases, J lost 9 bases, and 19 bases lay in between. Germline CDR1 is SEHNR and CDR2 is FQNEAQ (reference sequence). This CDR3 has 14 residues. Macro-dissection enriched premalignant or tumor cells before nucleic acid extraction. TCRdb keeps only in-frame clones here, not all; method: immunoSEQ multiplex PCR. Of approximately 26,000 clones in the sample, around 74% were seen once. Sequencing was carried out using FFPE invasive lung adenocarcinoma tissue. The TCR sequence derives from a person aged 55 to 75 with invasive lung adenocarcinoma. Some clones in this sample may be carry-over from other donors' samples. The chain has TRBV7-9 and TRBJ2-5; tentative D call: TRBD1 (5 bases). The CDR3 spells CASSQEEGQVAQYF. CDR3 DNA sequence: TGTGCCAGCAGCCAAGAAGAAGGACAAGTAGCCCAGTACTTC. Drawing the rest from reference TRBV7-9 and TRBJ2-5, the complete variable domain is DTGVSQNPRHKITKRGQNVTFRCDPISEHNRLYWYRQTLGQGPEFLTYFQNEAQLEKSRLLSDRFSAERPKGSFSTLEIQRTEQGDSAMYLCASSQEEGQVAQYFGPGTRLLVL.